This TCR beta chain was retrieved from a study of T cell responses to AZD1222 COVID-19 vaccine. Regarding the study as a whole: Possibly, clonal diversity was underestimated; donors were largely white British and included more females. Nearly half of spike-specific TCRs reportedly target unmutated variant regions.

Germline CDR1 is LNHDA and CDR2 is SQIVND (reference sequence). The length of the CDR3 is 15 residues. Trimming left V 8 bases short and J 0 bases short, with 14 bases between. Of note for this clone: Its antigen is unidentified.

TCRdb keeps only in-frame clones here, not all; method: immunoSEQ multiplex PCR. The sample carries roughly 130,000 clones, approximately 85% recorded once. Material: peripheral blood, obtained on day 0 of MenACWY control vaccination. The rearrangement links TRBV19 to TRBJ1-3, with a weak D call TRBD1 (5 bases). This receptor was taken from an adult in good health. Here the CDR3 reads CASGDGASSGNTIYF. In DNA form, the CDR3 reads TGTGCCAGTGGTGACGGGGCGAGCTCTGGAAACACCATATATTTT.